The next 9 T cell receptor beta chains were all read from a single sample in a study of technical replicates of blood from a few donors. Libraries were prepared by immunoSEQ multiplex PCR; TCRdb keeps only in-frame clonotypes and omits some of them. The profile shows some 13,000 clones, roughly 94% of them singletons. Sequenced sample: PBMCs. The source is a human donor in good health.

The chain couples TRBV6-4 to TRBJ2-7; tentatively, D is TRBD2 (6 bases). CDR3 size: 16 residues. The germline V and J ends were trimmed by 1 base and 1 base, with 14 bases remaining between them. Germline V lookup: CDR1 MRHNA, CDR2 SNTAGT. DNA of the CDR3: TGTGCCAGCAGTGACTTTGGAGGGATGGCGTCCTACGAGCAGTACTTC. Residues: CASSDFGGMASYEQYF.

The rearrangement links TRBV7-8 to TRBJ2-1; 8 nucleotides align to TRBD2. V was pared by 6 bases and J by 9 bases, with 19 bases of the junction left unmatched. This CDR3 contains 17 residues. Looked up from germline, CDR1 is SGHVS and CDR2 is FQNEAQ. The CDR3 DNA sequence: TGTGCCAGCAGTAGGCTGGGAGCGGGAGCTTCACGGGTTGAGCAGTTCTTC. Its protein is CASSRLGAGASRVEQFF. Drawing the rest from reference TRBV7-8 and TRBJ2-1, the complete variable domain is GAGVSQSPRYKVAKRGQDVALRCDPISGHVSLFWYQQALGQGPEFLTYFQNEAQLDKSGLPSDRFFAERPEGSVSTLKIQRTQQEDSAVYLCASSRLGAGASRVEQFFGPGTRLTVL.

The V call is TRBV6-1, the J call TRBJ1-1, with TRBD1 as a possible D gene (5 bases). Trimming cost V 3 bases and J 0 bases, with 11 bases left between them. The CDR3 loop spans 15 amino acids. The germline V gene has CDR1 MNHNS and CDR2 SASEGT. The CDR3, as DNA: TGTGCCAGCAGTGATAGGGAAGGGGTGAACACTGAAGCTTTCTTT. This sequence encodes CASSDREGVNTEAFF.

This chain uses TRBV14 with TRBJ2-7; 10 nucleotides line up with TRBD1. The CDR3 is 15 amino acids. CDR1 is SGHDN and CDR2 is FVKESK in the germline V gene. V lost 5 bases and J lost 6; bases outside the gene matches: 10. The CDR3 sequence: CASSFKAGQGIEQYF. In DNA form, the CDR3 reads TGTGCCAGCAGCTTTAAAGCGGGACAGGGGATCGAGCAGTACTTC. Complete variable domain (other parts from reference TRBV14 and TRBJ2-7): EAGVTQFPSHSVIEKGQTVTLRCDPISGHDNLYWYRRVMGKEIKFLLHFVKESKQDESGMPNNRFLAERTGGTYSTLKVQPAELEDSGVYFCASSFKAGQGIEQYFGPGTRLTVT.

This clone is a singleton in its sample. The gene calls are TRBV11-2 and TRBJ2-5, with 7 bases that match TRBD2. V lost 5 bases, J lost 6 bases, and 12 bases stayed unmatched. This CDR3 has 15 amino acids. Germline V gene data show CDR1 as SGHAT and CDR2 as FQNNGV. The CDR3 DNA is TGTGCCAGCAGCCCCCTTGTGGGGGGAGGGCAGACCCAGTACTTC. This encodes CASSPLVGGGQTQYF. The variable domain in full, completed from reference TRBV11-2 and TRBJ2-5, reads EAGVAQSPRYKIIEKRQSVAFWCNPISGHATLYWYQQILGQGPKLLIQFQNNGVVDDSQLPKDRFSAERLKGVDSTLKIQPAKLEDSAVYLCASSPLVGGGQTQYFGPGTRLLVL.

The chain is built from TRBV5-1 and TRBJ1-5; tentative D call: TRBD1 (5 bases). The length of the CDR3 is 19 residues. Per germline, CDR1 SGHRS and CDR2 YFSETQ. The V and J ends lost 0 bases and 2 bases respectively, with 21 bases between them. The CDR3 here is CASSLGSGKVPGGNQPQHF. The CDR3 DNA follows: TGCGCCAGCAGCTTGGGGTCAGGGAAGGTCCCTGGTGGCAATCAGCCCCAGCATTTT.

The gene calls are TRBV6-6 and TRBJ2-6, with a tentative D call TRBD2 (5 bases). This CDR3 is 16 amino acids long. V gave up 4 bases and J gave up 1 base, with 11 bases separating them. The germline gives CDR1 MNHNY, CDR2 SVGAGI (reference sequence). The CDR3 spells CASSSTGRSGANVLTF. CDR3 in DNA: TGTGCCAGCAGTTCCACGGGAAGGTCTGGGGCCAACGTCCTGACTTTC.

V and J are TRBV2 and TRBJ2-5, with D unresolved. The CDR3 contains 13 residues. Germline-derived CDR1 and CDR2 are SNHLY and FYNNEI. The V end was cut by 6 bases, the J end by 5 bases, with 13 bases between. Here the CDR3 reads CASRTDSPETQYF. The CDR3 coding sequence is TGTGCCAGCAGGACGGATAGCCCCGAGACCCAGTACTTC. Drawing the rest from reference TRBV2 and TRBJ2-5, the complete variable domain is EPEVTQTPSHQVTQMGQEVILRCVPISNHLYFYWYRQILGQKVEFLVSFYNNEISEKSEIFDDQFSVERPDGSNFTLKIRSTKLEDSAMYFCASRTDSPETQYFGPGTRLLVL.

The chain links TRBV6-5 to TRBJ2-1, with D tentatively TRBD2 (5 bases). The V gene's germline CDR1 is MNHEY and CDR2 SVGAGI. V lost 2 bases to trimming and J lost 8 bases, with 19 bases between them. CDR3 length equals 16 residues. This CDR3 is CASSYKLALHVYEQFF. The DNA of the CDR3 is TGTGCCAGCAGTTACAAGCTAGCTTTGCATGTCTATGAGCAGTTCTTC.